The entry that follows covers one TCR beta chain sequence. Its matching antigen is unknown. Sequencing used immunoSEQ multiplex PCR; TCRdb keeps in-frame clones, though not all of them. Found here are tens of thousands of clones, 80% of them singletons; the top ten hold around 4.5%. The data belong to a study of T cells in localized non-small cell lung cancer. Study-level findings and limits: Adjacent uninvolved lung tissue had the highest T cell clonality, exceeding tumor. Adjacent lung exhibited a median of approximately 59 among the 100 most abundant tumor clones. Tumor samples were not multi-region, leaving intratumor heterogeneity unexcluded.

There are 15 residues in the CDR3. Germline V gives CDR1 SNHLY, CDR2 FYNNEI. Trimming removed 6 bases from V and 10 bases from J, with 19 bases in between. The chain joins TRBV2 to TRBJ1-6; tentatively, D is TRBD1 (5 bases). This sample comprised PBMCs, obtained before any cancer treatment. This receptor was obtained from a woman aged 40-69 years with stage II lung adenocarcinoma. CDR3 DNA: TGTGCCAGCAGCTGGACCCGGGACCCCAGCTCACCCCTCCACTTT. Translation: CASSWTRDPSSPLHF.